Listed below are T cell receptor beta chains from one sample, sequenced in a study of STAT3 mutations in large granular lymphocyte leukemia. TCRdb's copy holds only in-frame clones and misses some; the assay was immunoSEQ multiplex PCR. The table records approximately 42,000 clones, roughly 77% of them present only once. Sequenced: PBMCs. All receptors come from a human donor with T large granular lymphocyte leukemia. Some clones in this sample may be carry-over from other donors' samples. Both conserved end residues are part of each CDR3. The D gene is left open where the match is weak. A row's size may be missing; if present it is once, few, many or a size class.

NA,NA,TRBJ1-5,TRBV28,CASSLFGGNQPQHF,TGTGCCAGCAGTTTATTCGGCGGCAATCAGCCCCAGCATTTT
NA,NA,TRBJ2-3,TRBV27,CASSLLGGGGDTQYF,TGTGCCAGCAGTTTATTGGGGGGGGGCGGGGATACGCAGTATTTT
NA,TRBD2,TRBJ2-3,TRBV4-3,CASSPQGTSGGTLTDTQYF,TGCGCCAGCAGCCCCCAGGGGACTAGCGGGGGGACCCTCACAGATACGCAGTATTTT
NA,NA,TRBJ2-3,TRBV29-1,CSVTGTRIPDTQYF,TGCAGCGTGACAGGGACTAGGATTCCGGATACGCAGTATTTT
NA,TRBD1,TRBJ2-3,TRBV11-2,CASSRDRASTDTQYF,TGTGCCAGCAGCCGGGACAGGGCAAGCACAGATACGCAGTATTTT
few,NA,TRBJ1-2,TRBV7-9,CASSRSPPVGYGYTF,TGTGCCAGCAGCCGCAGTCCTCCGGTGGGCTATGGCTACACCTTC
NA,NA,TRBJ2-2,TRBV6-5,CASTGTSNTGELFF,TGTGCCAGTACCGGGACCTCGAACACCGGGGAGCTGTTTTTT
NA,NA,TRBJ2-2,TRBV6-5,CASSYGGELFF,TGTGCCAGCAGTTACGGCGGGGAGCTGTTTTTT
NA,NA,TRBJ2-5,TRBV11-1,CASSLESPQETQYF,TGTGCCAGCAGCTTAGAAAGCCCGCAAGAGACCCAGTACTTC
NA,TRBD2,TRBJ2-1,TRBV12-5,CASGRGGLQDEQFF,TGTGCTAGTGGCCGCGGGGGGCTCCAGGATGAGCAGTTCTTC
NA,NA,TRBJ2-6,TRBV28,CASSPPGRRVGANVLTF,TGTGCCAGCAGTCCCCCAGGCCGCCGGGTAGGGGCCAACGTCCTGACTTTC
NA,TRBD1,TRBJ2-2,TRBV5-1,CASSSSRDRYTGELFF,TGCGCCAGCAGCTCAAGCCGGGACAGGTACACCGGGGAGCTGTTTTTT
NA,NA,TRBJ1-1,TRBV11-2,CASVGANTEAFF,TGTGCCAGCGTGGGGGCGAACACTGAAGCTTTCTTT
once,TRBD1,TRBJ1-1,TRBV27,CASSPLGQGEAFF,TGTGCCAGCAGTCCATTAGGACAGGGGGAAGCTTTCTTT
few,TRBD1,TRBJ1-2,TRBV6-5,CASSNQGGGEGYTF,TGTGCCAGCAGCAACCAGGGGGGGGGAGAAGGCTACACCTTC
once,TRBD1,TRBJ1-5,TRBV5-1,CASSLEGGVQHF,TGCGCCAGCAGCTTGGAAGGGGGCGTCCAGCATTTT
NA,NA,TRBJ1-3,TRBV29-1,CSVGSGNTIYF,TGCAGCGTTGGCTCTGGAAACACCATATATTTT
NA,TRBD1,TRBJ1-1,TRBV18,CASSQGTGGGTEAFF,TGTGCCAGCTCCCAGGGGACAGGCGGAGGAACTGAAGCTTTCTTT
NA,NA,TRBJ1-2,TRBV13,CASIDARGNGYTF,TGTGCCAGCATCGATGCGCGGGGGAACGGCTACACCTTC
NA,NA,TRBJ1-1,TRBV6-5,CASTRSVNTEAFF,TGTGCCAGCACCAGGTCGGTGAACACTGAAGCTTTCTTT
NA,TRBD2,TRBJ2-5,TRBV27,CASSSLAGGPLETQYF,TGTGCCAGCAGTTCCTTAGCGGGGGGGCCGCTAGAGACCCAGTACTTC
few,NA,TRBJ1-5,TRBV20-1,CSVKTPGAQHF,TGCAGTGTTAAGACCCCTGGGGCCCAGCATTTT
NA,NA,TRBJ2-5,TRBV11-2,CASSLAGLETQYF,TGTGCCAGCAGCTTAGCAGGGTTGGAGACCCAGTACTTC
NA,NA,TRBJ2-3,TRBV6-4,CASKQGRGSTDTQYF,TGTGCCAGCAAACAGGGTCGGGGTAGCACAGATACGCAGTATTTT
once,NA,TRBJ1-2,TRBV7-9,CASSSGRENYGYTF,TGTGCCAGCAGTTCTGGTCGGGAGAACTATGGCTACACCTTC
few,NA,TRBJ1-1,TRBV10-1,CASSSGTEAFF,TGCGCCAGCAGCAGTGGCACTGAAGCTTTCTTT
NA,TRBD1,TRBJ2-1,TRBV2,CASREGQGMFYNEQFF,TGTGCCAGCAGGGAGGGACAGGGGATGTTCTACAATGAGCAGTTCTTC
NA,NA,TRBJ2-7,TRBV7-9,CASSLNSPRGYEQYF,TGTGCCAGCAGCTTGAACAGTCCAAGGGGTTACGAGCAGTACTTC
NA,TRBD1,TRBJ2-4,TRBV6-6,CASSYTGDIQYF,TGTGCCAGCAGTTACACAGGGGACATTCAGTACTTC
once,TRBD1,TRBJ2-7,TRBV27,CASSTTGRYEQYF,TGTGCCAGCAGCACGACAGGGCGCTACGAGCAGTACTTC
NA,TRBD1,TRBJ1-4,TRBV5-1,CASSPDRGRRKLFF,TGCGCCAGCAGCCCGGACAGGGGGCGGAGGAAACTGTTTTTT
NA,TRBD2,TRBJ2-1,TRBV5-1,CASSLGGTTYNEQFF,TGCGCCAGCAGCTTGGGCGGGACTACCTACAATGAGCAGTTCTTC
once,TRBD1,TRBJ1-2,TRBV2,CASREDRRSDGYTF,TGTGCCAGCAGAGAGGACAGGCGTTCTGATGGCTACACCTTC
NA,TRBD2,TRBJ2-1,TRBV7-8,CASRHGLADILQGQFF,TGTGCCAGCAGACACGGACTAGCGGATATTCTACAGGGGCAGTTCTTC
NA,NA,TRBJ2-4,TRBV6-1,CASSGWSHKNIQYF,TGTGCCAGCAGTGGATGGTCTCACAAAAACATTCAGTACTTC
NA,TRBD1,TRBJ2-7,TRBV6-1,CASSSDRGTYEQYF,TGTGCCAGCAGTTCAGACAGGGGTACCTACGAGCAGTACTTC
NA,NA,TRBJ1-2,TRBV30,CAWSALGGYTF,TGTGCCTGGAGTGCCCTCGGGGGCTACACCTTC
once,NA,TRBJ2-5,TRBV21-1,CASSKEYIVAARGETQYF,TGTGCCAGCAGCAAAGAATACATTGTCGCAGCGCGGGGAGAGACCCAGTACTTC
NA,NA,TRBJ2-4,TRBV6-6,CASSFAGQLENIQYF,TGTGCCAGCAGCTTCGCCGGGCAGTTGGAGAACATTCAGTACTTC
few,NA,TRBJ1-1,TRBV6-1,CANSEGGVDTEAFF,TGTGCCAACTCGGAAGGGGGGGTGGACACTGAAGCTTTCTTT